The text below deals with one T cell receptor (beta chain). This clonotype was recorded at least ten times. Its antigen has not been determined. No much larger clone exists at a distance of one base, and base qualities are not known. The sample was run on an Illumina HiSeq 1500. The raw public reads went through TCRdb reprocessing: fastp at Q25, MiXCR clone calling, in-frame beta chains kept. Under each unique CDR3 protein, matching rows form one entry showing the most common genes and DNA. This sample comprises 300,000 to 450,000 distinct CDR3 sequences, 15% to 20% of them detected only once. Jointly, the top ten make up under 9% of the sample. V gives up 1 base and J gives up 4 bases, and the segment between their germline ends measures 8 bases. From its cysteine to its phenylalanine, the CDR3 spans 13 amino acids. Only CDR3 DNA remains: 39 bases, in frame from the first base. The germline V gene (reference sequence) yields LNHDA for CDR1 and SQIVND for CDR2.

The entry originates in a study of T cell repertoires in cytomegalovirus infection (dated by TCRdb to the late 2010s). Some background on the complete study: Because public TCR beta signatures pointed to carriage of CMV infection together with the matching HLA type, the HLA type of each donor mattered for the analysis. Study-wide findings and limitations: The ex vivo response was dominated by HLA-C-restricted CMV-specific TCR beta clonotypes, which also provided the single most frequent clonotype in two of eight donors. In both this cohort and an independent cohort of more than 350 donors, the cumulative frequency of public TCR beta family members distinguished carriers of CMV infection plus the relevant HLA type.

The sample comprised PBMCs. Recombination joined TRBV19 with TRBJ2-7, with the identity of the D gene unclear. This TCR was recovered from a human donor in good health (CMV status not recorded). Some clones in this sample may be carry-over from other donors' samples. The CDR3 sequence is CASSIGIGYEQYF. The nucleotide sequence is given as TGTGCCAGTAGTATAGGAATCGGATACGAGCAGTACTTC.